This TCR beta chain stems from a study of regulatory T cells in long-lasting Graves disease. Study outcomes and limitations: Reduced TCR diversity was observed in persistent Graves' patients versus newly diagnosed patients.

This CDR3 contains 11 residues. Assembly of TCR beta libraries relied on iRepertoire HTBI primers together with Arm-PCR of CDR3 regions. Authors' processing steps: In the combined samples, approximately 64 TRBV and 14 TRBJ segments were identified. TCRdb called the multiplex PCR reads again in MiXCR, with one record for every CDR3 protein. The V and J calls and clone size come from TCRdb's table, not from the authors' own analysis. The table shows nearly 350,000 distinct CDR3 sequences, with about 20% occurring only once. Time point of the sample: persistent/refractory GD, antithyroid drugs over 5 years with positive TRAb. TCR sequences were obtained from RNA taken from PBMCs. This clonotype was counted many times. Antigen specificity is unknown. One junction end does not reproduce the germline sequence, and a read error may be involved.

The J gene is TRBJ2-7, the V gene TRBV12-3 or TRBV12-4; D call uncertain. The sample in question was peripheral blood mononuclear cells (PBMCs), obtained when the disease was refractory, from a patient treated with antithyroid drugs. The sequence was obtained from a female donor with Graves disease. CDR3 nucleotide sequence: TGTGCCAGCAGTTTAGCTGGGCGCCCTCTCTTC. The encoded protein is CASSLAGRPLF.